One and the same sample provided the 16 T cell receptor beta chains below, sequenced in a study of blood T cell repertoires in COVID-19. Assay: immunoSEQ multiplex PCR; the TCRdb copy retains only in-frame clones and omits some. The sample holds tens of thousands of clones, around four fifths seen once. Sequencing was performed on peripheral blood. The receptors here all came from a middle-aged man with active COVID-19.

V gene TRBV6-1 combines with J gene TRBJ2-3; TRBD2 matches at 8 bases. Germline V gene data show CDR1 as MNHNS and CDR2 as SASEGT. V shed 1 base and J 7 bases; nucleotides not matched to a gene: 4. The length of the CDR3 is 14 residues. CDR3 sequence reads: CASSEGGGFNTQYF. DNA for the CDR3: TGTGCCAGCAGTGAAGGCGGGGGGTTTAATACGCAGTATTTT.

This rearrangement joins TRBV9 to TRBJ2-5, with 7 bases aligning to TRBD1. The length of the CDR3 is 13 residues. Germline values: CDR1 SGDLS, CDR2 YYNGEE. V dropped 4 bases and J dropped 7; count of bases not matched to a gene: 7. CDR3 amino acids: CASSTGEMGTQYF. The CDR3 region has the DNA TGTGCCAGCAGCACAGGGGAGATGGGGACCCAGTACTTC.

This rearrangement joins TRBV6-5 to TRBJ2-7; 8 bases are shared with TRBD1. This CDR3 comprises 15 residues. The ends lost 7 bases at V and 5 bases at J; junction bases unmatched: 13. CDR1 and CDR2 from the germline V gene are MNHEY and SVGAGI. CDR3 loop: CASTSGPQGAHEQYF. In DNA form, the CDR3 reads TGTGCCAGCACCTCAGGGCCGCAGGGGGCCCACGAGCAGTACTTC.

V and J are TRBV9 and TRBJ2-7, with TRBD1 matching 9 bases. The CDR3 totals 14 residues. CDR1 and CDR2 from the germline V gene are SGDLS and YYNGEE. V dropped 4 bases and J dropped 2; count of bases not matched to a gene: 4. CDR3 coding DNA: TGTGCCAGCAGCCAGGGACAGGGAGCCTACGAGCAGTACTTC. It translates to CASSQGQGAYEQYF.

As DNA, the CDR3 is TGTGCCAGTAGTCTTCGAGACGAGCAGTACTTC. Translation gives CASSLRDEQYF. The chain uses TRBV19 and TRBJ2-7; D is undetermined. Trimming removed 5 bases at V and 5 bases at J, with 7 bases between. Germline-derived CDR1 and CDR2 are LNHDA and SQIVND (reference sequence). The CDR3 runs to 11 residues.

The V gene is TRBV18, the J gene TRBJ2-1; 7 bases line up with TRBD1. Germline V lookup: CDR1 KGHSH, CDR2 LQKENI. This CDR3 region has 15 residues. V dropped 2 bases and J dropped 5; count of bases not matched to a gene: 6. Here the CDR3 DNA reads TGTGCCAGCTCACCAACGGACAGGTCTAACAATGAGCAGTTCTTC. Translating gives CASSPTDRSNNEQFF. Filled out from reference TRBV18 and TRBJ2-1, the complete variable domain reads NAGVMQNPRHLVRRRGQEARLRCSPMKGHSHVYWYRQLPEEGLKFMVYLQKENIIDESGMPKERFSAEFPKEGPSILRIQQVVRGDSAAYFCASSPTDRSNNEQFFGPGTRLTVL.

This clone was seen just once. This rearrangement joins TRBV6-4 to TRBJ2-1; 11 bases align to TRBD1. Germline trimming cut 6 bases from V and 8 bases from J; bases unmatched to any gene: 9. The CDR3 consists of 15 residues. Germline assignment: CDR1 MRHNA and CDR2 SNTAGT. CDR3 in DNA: TGTGCCAGCAGCCCCGGGACAGGGGGATCCGATGAGCAGTTCTTC. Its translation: CASSPGTGGSDEQFF.

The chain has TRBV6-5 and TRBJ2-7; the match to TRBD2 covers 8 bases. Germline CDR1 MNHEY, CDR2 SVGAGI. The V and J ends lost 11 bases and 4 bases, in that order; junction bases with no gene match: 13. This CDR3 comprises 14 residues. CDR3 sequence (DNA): TGTGCCTCCCAGCCCTACGGGGGGGCATACGAGCAGTACTTC. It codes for CASQPYGGAYEQYF.

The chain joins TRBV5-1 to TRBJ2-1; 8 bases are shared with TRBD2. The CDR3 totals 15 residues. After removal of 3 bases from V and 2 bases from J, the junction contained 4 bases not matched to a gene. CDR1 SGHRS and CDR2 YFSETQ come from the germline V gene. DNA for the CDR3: TGCGCCAGCAGCTCGCCGGGACTAGCCTACAATGAGCAGTTCTTC. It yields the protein CASSSPGLAYNEQFF.

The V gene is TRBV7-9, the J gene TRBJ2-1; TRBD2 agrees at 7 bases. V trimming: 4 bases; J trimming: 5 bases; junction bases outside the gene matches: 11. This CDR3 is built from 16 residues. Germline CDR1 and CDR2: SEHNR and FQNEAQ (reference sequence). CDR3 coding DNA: TGTGCCAGCAGCTCCCGACTAGCCGTACTGAACAATGAGCAGTTCTTC. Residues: CASSSRLAVLNNEQFF.

The CDR3 DNA follows: TGTGCCAGCAGTGAAGCGGGGAGGGATACGTATGGCTACACCTTC. Translating it yields CASSEAGRDTYGYTF. The chain combines TRBV6-1 with TRBJ1-2; the D is unclear. V was clipped by 0 bases and J by 5 bases, with 13 bases between them. This CDR3 has 15 amino acids. Germline assignment: CDR1 MNHNS and CDR2 SASEGT.

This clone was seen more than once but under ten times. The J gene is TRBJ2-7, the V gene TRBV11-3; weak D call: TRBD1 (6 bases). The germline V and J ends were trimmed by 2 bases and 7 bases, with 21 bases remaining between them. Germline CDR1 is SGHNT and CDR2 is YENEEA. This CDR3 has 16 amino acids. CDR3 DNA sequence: TGTGCCAGCAGCTTATCATTCGGTTCAGGGGAGAATGAGCAGTACTTC. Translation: CASSLSFGSGENEQYF.

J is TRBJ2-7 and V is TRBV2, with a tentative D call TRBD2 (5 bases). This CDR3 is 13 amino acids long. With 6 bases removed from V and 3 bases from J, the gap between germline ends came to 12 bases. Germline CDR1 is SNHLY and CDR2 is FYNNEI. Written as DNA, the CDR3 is TGTGCCAGCAGCGGCCCACGGGGCTACGAGCAGTACTTC. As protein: CASSGPRGYEQYF.

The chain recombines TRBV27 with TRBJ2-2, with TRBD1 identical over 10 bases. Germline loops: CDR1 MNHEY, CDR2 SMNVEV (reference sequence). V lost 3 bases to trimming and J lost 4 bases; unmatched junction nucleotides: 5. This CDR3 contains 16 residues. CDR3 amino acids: CASSFFRTGGTGELFF. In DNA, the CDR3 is TGTGCCAGCAGTTTTTTTCGGACAGGGGGCACCGGGGAGCTGTTTTTT.

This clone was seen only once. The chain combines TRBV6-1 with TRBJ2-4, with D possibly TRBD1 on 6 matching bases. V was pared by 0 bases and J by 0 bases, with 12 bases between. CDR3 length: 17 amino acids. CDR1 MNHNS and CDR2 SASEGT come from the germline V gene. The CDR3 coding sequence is TGTGCCAGCAGTGAAGCATTGTCAGGGGAAGCCAAAAACATTCAGTACTTC. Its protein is CASSEALSGEAKNIQYF.

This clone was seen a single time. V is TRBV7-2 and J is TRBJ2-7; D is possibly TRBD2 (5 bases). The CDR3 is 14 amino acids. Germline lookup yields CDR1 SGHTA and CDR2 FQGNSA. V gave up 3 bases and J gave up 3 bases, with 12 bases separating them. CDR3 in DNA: TGTGCCAGCAGCTTGGATAACGGGGTCTACGAGCAGTACTTC. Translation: CASSLDNGVYEQYF.